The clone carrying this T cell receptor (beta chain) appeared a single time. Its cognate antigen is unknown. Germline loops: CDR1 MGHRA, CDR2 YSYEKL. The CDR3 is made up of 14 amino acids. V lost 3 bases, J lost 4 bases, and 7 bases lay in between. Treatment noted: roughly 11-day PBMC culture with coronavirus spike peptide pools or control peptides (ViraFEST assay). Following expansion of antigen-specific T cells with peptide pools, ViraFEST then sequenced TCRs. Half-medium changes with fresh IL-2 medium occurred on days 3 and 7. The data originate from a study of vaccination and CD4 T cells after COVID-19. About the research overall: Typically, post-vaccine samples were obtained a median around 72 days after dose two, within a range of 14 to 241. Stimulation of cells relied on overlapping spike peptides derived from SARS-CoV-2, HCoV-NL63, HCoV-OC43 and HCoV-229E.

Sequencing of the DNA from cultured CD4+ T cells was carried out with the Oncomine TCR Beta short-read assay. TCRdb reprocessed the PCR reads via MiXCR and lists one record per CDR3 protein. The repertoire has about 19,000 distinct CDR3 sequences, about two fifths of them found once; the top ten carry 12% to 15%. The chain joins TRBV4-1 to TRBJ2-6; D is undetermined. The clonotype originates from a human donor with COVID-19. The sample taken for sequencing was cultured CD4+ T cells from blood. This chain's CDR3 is CASSHREGANVLTF. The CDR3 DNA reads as TGCGCCAGCAGCCATCGAGAGGGGGCCAACGTCCTGACTTTC.